This entry lists 13 T cell receptor beta chains sequenced from one sample in a study of molecular identifiers for immune sequencing clone quantification. TCRdb re-called the PCR reads with MiXCR, one entry per CDR3 protein. Of around 20,000 distinct CDR3 sequences in the sample, roughly 17% were seen once. Sequencing used naive CD8+ T cells from blood, with Jurkat cell RNA spiked in. Specified subset: FACS-sorted CD8+CD4-CCR7+CD45RA+ naive T cells. These receptors were collected from a human donor in good health. Some libraries in this study had Jurkat cell RNA spiked in.

This clonotype was picked up a small number of times. This clone may be a read error of a much larger clone one base away. This chain joins TRBV3-1 and TRBJ2-7; tentative D call: TRBD2 (6 bases). CDR1 and CDR2 (germline): LGHDT, YNNKEL (reference sequence). The CDR3 loop spans 16 amino acids. Trimming stripped 1 base from V and 5 bases from J, with 18 bases between. The CDR3: CASSQAAFAGTDEQYF. The CDR3 nucleotides read TGTGCCAGCAGCCAAGCCGCATTTGCGGGGACTGACGAGCAGTACTTC.

This clonotype showed up many times. The chain recombines TRBV12-3 or TRBV12-4 with TRBJ2-3; the match to TRBD2 covers 7 bases. The CDR3 totals 14 residues. Trimming removed 5 bases from V and 4 bases from J; junction bases left unmatched: 6. In nucleotides, the CDR3 is TGTGCCAGCAGTAGGGAGGGAGAGGCAGATACGCAGTATTTT. Its protein is CASSREGEADTQYF.

This clonotype was seen many times. The rearrangement links TRBV2 to TRBJ2-1; 9 nucleotides match TRBD1. Germline V gives CDR1 SNHLY, CDR2 FYNNEI. Losses at the gene ends were 7 bases for V and 4 bases for J; bases not matched to a gene: 11. CDR3 length: 16 residues. CDR3 loop: CASIVSPGQGYNEQFF. The DNA of the CDR3 is TGTGCCAGCATCGTGAGTCCTGGACAGGGGTACAATGAGCAGTTCTTC.

This clonotype has a count of ten or more. The chain links TRBV20-1 to TRBJ1-1; a weak D match, TRBD1 (5 bases). Germline CDR1 is DFQATT and CDR2 is SNEGSKA (reference sequence). V was clipped by 0 bases and J by 7 bases, with 6 bases between them. This CDR3 spans 11 amino acids. The CDR3 loop is CSARETGEAFF. The CDR3 DNA sequence: TGCAGTGCTAGAGAAACAGGTGAAGCTTTCTTT.

By sample share, this clonotype is medium-sized. The CDR3 DNA reads TGTGCCAGCAGCTTAGAAAACACTGGGGCCAACGTCCTGACTTTC. This gives the protein CASSLENTGANVLTF. The chain carries TRBV13 and TRBJ2-6; no definite D call. The V and J ends lost 1 base and 2 bases respectively, with 6 bases between them. Germline V lookup: CDR1 PRHDT, CDR2 FYEKMQ (reference sequence). This CDR3 region has 15 residues.

A word on this clonotype: A clone one base away is much larger, so this may be a read error. The chain combines TRBV28 with TRBJ2-3, with TRBD2 as a possible D gene (5 bases). The CDR3 spans 14 residues. In germline, CDR1 is MDHEN, CDR2 SYDVKM. V was shortened by 5 bases and J by 2 bases, with 11 bases between the two germline ends. The CDR3 spells CASSPLADTDTQYF. The CDR3 coding sequence is TGTGCCAGCAGTCCCCTAGCTGACACAGATACGCAGTATTTT.

The chain combines TRBV11-3 with TRBJ2-3; D is ambiguous. CDR3 length: 16 amino acids. Germline V gives CDR1 SGHNT, CDR2 YENEEA. Between the trimmed V and J ends, which lost 1 base and 3 bases, there was a span of 14 bases. Here the CDR3 DNA reads TGTGCCAGCAGCTTAGGGGTCAGGCTACAAACAGATACGCAGTATTTT. Translated, it gives CASSLGVRLQTDTQYF. Combining the CDR3 with reference TRBV11-3 and TRBJ2-3 gives the whole variable domain EAGVVQSPRYKIIEKKQPVAFWCNPISGHNTLYWYLQNLGQGPELLIRYENEEAVDDSQLPKDRFSAERLKGVDSTLKIQPAELGDSAVYLCASSLGVRLQTDTQYFGPGTRLTVL.

This clonotype appeared many times. The V gene is TRBV20-1, the J gene TRBJ2-3, with TRBD2 identical over 11 bases. V gave up 4 bases and J gave up 2 bases; unmatched junction bases: 5. The CDR3 consists of 15 residues. In germline, CDR1 is DFQATT, CDR2 SNEGSKA (reference sequence). This CDR3 is CSANGLAGYTDTQYF. The CDR3 bases are TGCAGTGCTAATGGACTAGCGGGTTACACAGATACGCAGTATTTT.

Remarks on this clonotype: This may arise from a read error, as a much more abundant clone is one base away. V gene TRBV6-2 or TRBV6-3 combines with J gene TRBJ2-1, with D tentatively TRBD2 (6 bases). Deletions cut 7 bases from V and 8 bases from J, with 18 bases between. The CDR3 covers 14 residues. Germline CDR1 reads MNHEY; CDR2 reads SVGEGT. The CDR3 loop reads CASTAGPVPYEQFF. The DNA for the CDR3 is TGTGCCAGCACGGCGGGACCAGTCCCCTATGAGCAGTTCTTC.

As to this clonotype: A much larger clone lies one base from this, so it may be a read error. The V call is TRBV7-2, the J call TRBJ2-1; no definite D call. The CDR3 has 16 residues. In germline, CDR1 is SGHTA, CDR2 FQGNSA. The V end lost 1 base, the J end lost 4 bases, and 14 bases lay between the germline ends. The CDR3 reads CASSLETARLYNEQFF. The DNA of the CDR3 is TGTGCCAGCAGCTTAGAGACCGCCCGACTTTACAATGAGCAGTTCTTC.

Worth noting for this clonotype: A clone one base away is much larger, so this may be a read error. The chain joins TRBV29-1 to TRBJ1-4; the D gene is possibly TRBD1 (6 bases). Between the trimmed V and J ends, which lost 7 bases and 5 bases, there was a span of 17 bases. Per the germline V gene, CDR1 is SQVTM and CDR2 is ANQGSEA. The CDR3 totals 14 residues. Written as DNA, the CDR3 is TGCAGCGGACTTCATGCAGGGACAAATGAAAAACTGTTTTTT. It codes for CSGLHAGTNEKLFF.

This clonotype was seen ten or more times. This chain uses TRBV19 with TRBJ2-1; TRBD2 matches 14 bases. The CDR3 sequence is 15 residues long. Germline CDR1 is LNHDA and CDR2 is SQIVND (reference sequence). V trimming: 3 bases; J trimming: 6 bases; junction bases outside the gene matches: 1. DNA for the CDR3: TGTGCCAGTAGTATCGGGACTAGCGGGGGCAATGAGCAGTTCTTC. Amino acid sequence: CASSIGTSGGNEQFF. Together with reference TRBV19 and TRBJ2-1, the CDR3 gives the full variable domain: DGGITQSPKYLFRKEGQNVTLSCEQNLNHDAMYWYRQDPGQGLRLIYYSQIVNDFQKGDIAEGYSVSREKKESFPLTVTSAQKNPTAFYLCASSIGTSGGNEQFFGPGTRLTVL.

This clonotype has at least ten counts. The chain joins TRBV4-3 to TRBJ1-1, with 8 bases matching TRBD1. The CDR3 sequence is 17 residues long. With 3 bases clipped from V and 0 bases from J, the junction kept 9 bases outside the gene matches. In germline, CDR1 is LGHNA, CDR2 YSLEER. CDR3 sequence: CASSQTYGQGMNTEAFF. DNA for the CDR3: TGCGCCAGCAGCCAGACATACGGACAGGGCATGAACACTGAAGCTTTCTTT.